These T cell receptor beta chains were read from a single sample in a study of early T cells in non-severe SARS-CoV-2 infection. TCRdb re-called the 5' RACE reads through MiXCR, storing one row per CDR3 protein. Of tens of thousands of distinct CDR3 sequences listed, 9% to 15% are singletons. Material: whole blood. The receptor source for this set is an adult who was a healthcare worker with PCR-confirmed SARS-CoV-2 infection or an uninfected control (not recorded which). The CDR3 runs from the conserved cysteine through the conserved F or W. Clone size is stated in some rows and not others, as once, few, many or a class when expanded.

cdr3_aa | j_call | v_call | clone_size
CSVATGGSSEKLFF | TRBJ1-4 | TRBV29-1 | few
CASEGVAGDEQYF | TRBJ2-7 | TRBV5-6 | NA
CASSSDDSPTDTQYF | TRBJ2-3 | TRBV5-4 | many
CAISDGTSTDTQYF | TRBJ2-3 | TRBV10-3 | NA
CASSYLEAWFF | TRBJ2-1 | TRBV6-5 | many
CASSDSGGPYEQYF | TRBJ2-7 | TRBV27 | few
CASSLQGDTEAFF | TRBJ1-1 | TRBV3-1 | NA
CASSYASGTTDTQYF | TRBJ2-3 | TRBV6-5 | NA
CASSLEGGRNSPNYGYTF | TRBJ1-2 | TRBV7-6 | many
CASSPRDSRSYKQYF | TRBJ2-7 | TRBV6-6 | NA
CASTGRGNTIYF | TRBJ1-3 | TRBV12-3/TRBV12-4 | few
CASSAGTVITGELFF | TRBJ2-2 | TRBV6-1 | many
CASRTMWGENSSYEQYF | TRBJ2-7 | TRBV28 | NA
CASSVGGTDTQYF | TRBJ2-3 | TRBV9 | few
CASSPRTPPYEQYF | TRBJ2-7 | TRBV12-3/TRBV12-4 | NA
CASSSGTEETQYF | TRBJ2-5 | TRBV5-5 | few
CASSPGTSIGAEAFF | TRBJ1-1 | TRBV5-1 | few
CAISELDRDNQPQHF | TRBJ1-5 | TRBV10-3 | NA
CATSESGGRSNQPQHF | TRBJ1-5 | TRBV24-1 | many
CSVAVAGADYGYTF | TRBJ1-2 | TRBV29-1 | many
CASSGGGYEQYF | TRBJ2-7 | TRBV9 | NA
CSAVTGTILDIQYF | TRBJ2-4 | TRBV20-1 | NA
CASKPTLAPQTYEQYF | TRBJ2-7 | TRBV5-1 | few
CASSFGQDFYNEQFF | TRBJ2-1 | TRBV5-5 | few
CASSSGTISSYEQYF | TRBJ2-7 | TRBV5-1 | few
CASSPDAYEQYF | TRBJ2-7 | TRBV27 | many
CAIFDSSYEQYF | TRBJ2-7 | TRBV29-1 | NA
CASSLQGQGRPFF | TRBJ2-1 | TRBV28 | few
CSAPQGSPSAFF | TRBJ1-1 | TRBV20-1 | few